The rows below give T cell receptor beta chains drawn from one sample of a study of CD8+ T cells in alopecia areata. This table comes from immunoSEQ multiplex PCR, and its TCRdb copy is limited to in-frame clones, with some not included. The data contain over 150,000 clones, roughly three fifths of them singletons. This specimen was CD8+ T cells sorted from blood, taken at week 24, from a patient treated with tofacitinib. The receptors stem from a human donor with alopecia areata. The CDR3 runs from the conserved cysteine through the conserved F or W. Fields, in order: clone size, D gene, J gene, V gene, CDR3 DNA, CDR3 protein. A D gene is named only where the DNA matches it firmly. Clone size is not always given. Where it is, it says once, few, many or a class for expanded clones.

>NA|NA|TRBJ2-5|TRBV7-9
TGTGCCAGCAGCTTAGGTACCGAGACCCAGTACTTC
CASSLGTETQYF
>NA|NA|TRBJ2-7|TRBV7-9
TGTGCCAGCAGCTTATCAGGGCACGAGCAGTACTTC
CASSLSGHEQYF
>few|NA|TRBJ1-5|TRBV27
TGTGCCAGCAGGCCTCAGGGGCCCTGGCAGCCCCAGCATTTT
CASRPQGPWQPQHF
>NA|NA|TRBJ1-2|TRBV4-1
TGCGCCAGCAGTCAAGATATAGGCTATGGCTACACCTTC
CASSQDIGYGYTF
>few|NA|TRBJ1-2|TRBV10-3
TGTGCCATCAGGCCGGGACAAAGGGGAAATGGCTACACCTTC
CAIRPGQRGNGYTF
>few|NA|TRBJ2-1|TRBV2
TGTGCCAGCAGTGACTACAATGAGCAGTTCTTC
CASSDYNEQFF
>NA|NA|TRBJ1-2|TRBV14
TGTGCCAGCAGCCCACTCGAAATGGGGGGTTATGGCTACACCTTC
CASSPLEMGGYGYTF
>NA|NA|TRBJ1-4|TRBV25-1
TGTGCCAGCTCGAAGGGTGAAAAACTGTTTTTT
CASSKGEKLFF
>few|TRBD1|TRBJ2-5|TRBV2
TGTGCCAGCAGGGAGGACAGGGGGCGCCGAGAGACCCAGTACTTC
CASREDRGRRETQYF
>NA|NA|TRBJ1-1|TRBV19
TGTGCCAGTAGTACCCAGGGTACTGAAGCTTTCTTT
CASSTQGTEAFF
>NA|NA|TRBJ2-1|TRBV13
TGTGCCAGCAGCTTAGGTAGGAACACCTACAATGAGCAGTTCTTC
CASSLGRNTYNEQFF
>NA|NA|TRBJ1-6|TRBV2
TGTGCCAGCAGTGGCAGGCAAGGGATTCATTCACCCCTCCACTTT
CASSGRQGIHSPLHF
>NA|TRBD2|TRBJ2-7|TRBV5-1
TGCGCCAGCAGCACTAGCGGGTGGACCTACGAGCAGTACTTC
CASSTSGWTYEQYF
>NA|NA|TRBJ1-1|TRBV27
TGTGCCAGCAGTTTATTGGGGGGCACTGAAGCTTTCTTT
CASSLLGGTEAFF
>NA|TRBD2|TRBJ2-3|TRBV27
TGTGCCAGCAGTTTATTTCGGGCTAGCGGGGCTGACACAGATACGCAGTATTTT
CASSLFRASGADTDTQYF
>NA|NA|TRBJ2-7|TRBV11-2
TGTGCCAGCAGCTTAGTGACTATCGAGCAGTACTTC
CASSLVTIEQYF
>few|NA|TRBJ1-6|TRBV28
TGTGCCAGCAGTTCCGGGCAAGACTCCTATAATTCACCCCTCCACTTT
CASSSGQDSYNSPLHF
>NA|NA|TRBJ1-5|TRBV30
TGTGCCTGGAGTGTACGAGGTCAGCCCCAGCATTTT
CAWSVRGQPQHF
>NA|NA|TRBJ2-1|TRBV5-4
TGTGCCAGCAGCTTGGTAGTAGGACACAATGAGCAGTTCTTC
CASSLVVGHNEQFF
>NA|TRBD1|TRBJ2-7|TRBV7-9
TGTGCCAGCAGCGGGGACAGGGGGTACGAGCAGTACTTC
CASSGDRGYEQYF
>NA|NA|TRBJ1-1|TRBV7-2
TGTGCCAGCTCCCGGGGCTCGAACACTGAAGCTTTCTTT
CASSRGSNTEAFF
>NA|TRBD1|TRBJ2-7|TRBV19
TGTGCCAGCCGACAGGGGGCCGGCGAGCAGTACTTC
CASRQGAGEQYF
>few|NA|TRBJ2-7|TRBV9
TGTGCCAGCAGCTTAGCCCGGACAGGACTAAACTACGAGCAGTACTTC
CASSLARTGLNYEQYF
>NA|NA|TRBJ1-5|TRBV5-6
TGTGCCAGCAGCACAGCTCTGGAGGGTAATCAGCCCCAGCATTTT
CASSTALEGNQPQHF
>NA|NA|TRBJ2-1|TRBV5-1
TGCGCCAGCAGCTTACCTAGATATGAGCAGTTCTTC
CASSLPRYEQFF
>NA|NA|TRBJ2-4|TRBV13
TGTGCCAGCAGCCCCCTCAGAGCCAAAAACATTCAGTACTTC
CASSPLRAKNIQYF
>NA|NA|TRBJ1-4|TRBV7-8
TGTGCCAGCAGCTCACCAGGGTTGGGTGAAAAACTGTTTTTT
CASSSPGLGEKLFF
>NA|NA|TRBJ1-1|TRBV9
TGTGCCAGCACCTTCGGGGGCGGATCTGAAGCTTTCTTT
CASTFGGGSEAFF
>NA|NA|TRBJ1-5|TRBV30
TGTGCCTGGAGTCCTTTGGGGGGGAATCAGCCCCAGCATTTT
CAWSPLGGNQPQHF
>NA|NA|TRBJ2-6|TRBV29-1
TGCAGCGTTGTCACCCTCTCTGGGGCCAACGTCCTGACTTTC
CSVVTLSGANVLTF
>NA|NA|TRBJ2-4|TRBV5-1
TGCGCCAGCAGCCCGGGGGAAAGGTCCAGAAACATTCAGTACTTC
CASSPGERSRNIQYF
>once|TRBD1|TRBJ1-4|TRBV7-8
TGTGCCAGCAGCGCTGACAGGGGGTCTACAACTAATGAAAAACTGTTTTTT
CASSADRGSTTNEKLFF
>NA|TRBD2|TRBJ2-7|TRBV27
TGTGCCAGCAGGGGAACGGAGACTAGCGGGGGACGGGTTGCGGCCTACGAGCAGTACTTC
CASRGTETSGGRVAAYEQYF
>NA|NA|TRBJ2-2|TRBV27
TGTGCCAGCAGCCCAGGGGCTGGGACCGGGGAGCTGTTTTTT
CASSPGAGTGELFF
>once|NA|TRBJ2-2|TRBV6-1
TGTGCCAGCACGACCTACACCGGGGAGCTGTTTTTT
CASTTYTGELFF
>NA|NA|TRBJ1-3|TRBV29-1
TGCAGCGCCGTCCCCTTAGACTCTGGAAACACCATATATTTT
CSAVPLDSGNTIYF
>NA|NA|TRBJ1-1|TRBV5-6
TGTGCCAGCACCGATATGAACACTGAAGCTTTCTTT
CASTDMNTEAFF
>few|NA|TRBJ2-1|TRBV11-2
TGTGCCAGCAGCTGGGGAACCTTGTTAGCGATCAATGAGCAGTTCTTC
CASSWGTLLAINEQFF
>NA|NA|TRBJ2-7|TRBV30
TGTGCCTGGAGTGTTTCTGTCGAGCAGTACTTC
CAWSVSVEQYF
>NA|TRBD1|TRBJ2-3|TRBV14
TGTGCCAGCAGCCCCCGGGACAGGGCCTTCACAGATACGCAGTATTTT
CASSPRDRAFTDTQYF
>once|TRBD2|TRBJ2-5|TRBV27
TGTGCCAGCAGGGCCCAGGGCGGGGGAATTCAAGAGACCCAGTACTTC
CASRAQGGGIQETQYF
>NA|NA|TRBJ1-6|TRBV15
TGTGCCACCAGCAGAGGGAATTCACCCCTCCACTTT
CATSRGNSPLHF
>NA|NA|TRBJ2-7|TRBV4-1
TGCGCCAGCAGCCAAGATATCGCGTCCGTGTACTACGAGCAGTACTTC
CASSQDIASVYYEQYF
>once|NA|TRBJ2-1|TRBV2
TGTGCCAGCCGGGACTCTAGGTTGGGTGAGCAGTTCTTC
CASRDSRLGEQFF
>few|TRBD2|TRBJ2-2|TRBV9
TGTGCCAGCAGCTCCAGCGGGGGAATGAACACCGGGGAGCTGTTTTTT
CASSSSGGMNTGELFF